One sample yielded the 28 T cell receptor beta chains listed below, sequenced in a study of cytomegalovirus exposure and HLA in healthy donors. PCR amplification relied on 60 Vbeta primers (plus 13 Jbeta primers). The method was immunoSEQ multiplex PCR; TCRdb's version includes in-frame clones alone and lacks a portion of them. The sample contains about 180,000 clones, 65% to 85% of which appear only once. The sequenced sample consisted of PBMCs. The receptors originated from a girl aged 5-17 years in good health and CMV-seropositive.

CDR3 in DNA: TGTGCCAGTAGTATAGGTAGCGACTACAATGAGCAGTTCTTC. Its translation is CASSIGSDYNEQFF. The V call is TRBV19, the J call TRBJ2-1; possibly TRBD2 for D (5 bases). V gave up 1 base and J gave up 3 bases, with 7 bases separating them. This CDR3 has 14 residues. Germline CDR1 and CDR2: LNHDA and SQIVND (reference sequence).

This clone was seen a handful of times. The chain carries TRBV19 and TRBJ1-1; D is perhaps TRBD1 (5 bases). CDR3 length equals 15 residues. V gave up 3 bases and J gave up 1 base, with 12 bases separating them. Germline assignment: CDR1 LNHDA and CDR2 SQIVND (reference sequence). CDR3 DNA sequence: TGTGCCAGTAGTATCTCAGGGTTTGGGAACACTGAAGCTTTCTTT. This encodes CASSISGFGNTEAFF.

This chain connects TRBV7-2 to TRBJ2-5, with D perhaps matching TRBD1 (6 bases). Germline-derived CDR1 and CDR2 are SGHTA and FQGNSA. The CDR3 consists of 14 residues. Trimming cost V 2 bases and J 2 bases, with 9 bases left between them. In DNA form, the CDR3 reads TGTGCCAGCAGCTTACGGGGACAACAAGAGACCCAGTACTTC. The encoded protein is CASSLRGQQETQYF.

The chain recombines TRBV10-3 with TRBJ2-5, with 8 bases that match TRBD2. This CDR3 spans 14 amino acids. The junction had 6 bases not matched to a gene; V was cut back by 4 bases and J by 5 bases. CDR1 and CDR2 (germline): ENHRY, SYGVKD. CDR3 DNA: TGTGCCATCAGTGTCAGCGGGAGCTTGGAGACCCAGTACTTC. The encoded protein is CAISVSGSLETQYF.

The chain employs TRBV29-1 and TRBJ1-5; D may be TRBD1 (5 bases). This CDR3 region has 13 residues. Trimming stripped 4 bases from V and 7 bases from J, with 14 bases between. The V gene's germline CDR1 is SQVTM and CDR2 ANQGSEA. Here the CDR3 DNA reads TGCAGCGTTGGTCGGGGGGATGACCAGCCCCAGCATTTT. This translates into CSVGRGDDQPQHF.

CDR3 DNA sequence: TGCAGCGTTGATCGGCTAGCCAACAATGAGCAGTTCTTC. Protein: CSVDRLANNEQFF. This chain links TRBV29-1 with TRBJ2-1; tentatively, D is TRBD2 (5 bases). The CDR3 has 13 amino acids. V gave up 3 bases and J gave up 5 bases, with 11 bases separating them. Germline lookup yields CDR1 SQVTM and CDR2 ANQGSEA.

Notes on this clone: Other DNA sequences in this sample translate to the same CDR3. The genes are TRBV18 and TRBJ1-2, with D possibly matching TRBD1 (6 bases). The CDR3 loop spans 13 amino acids. V lost 3 bases and J lost 4, with 9 bases in between. Germline V gene sequence: CDR1 KGHSH, CDR2 LQKENI. The CDR3 sequence: CASSPDSRYGYTF. CDR3 sequence (DNA): TGTGCCAGCTCACCGGACAGCCGCTATGGCTACACCTTC. The variable domain in full, completed from reference TRBV18 and TRBJ1-2, reads NAGVMQNPRHLVRRRGQEARLRCSPMKGHSHVYWYRQLPEEGLKFMVYLQKENIIDESGMPKERFSAEFPKEGPSILRIQQVVRGDSAAYFCASSPDSRYGYTFGSGTRLTVV.

This clone was detected a few times. J is TRBJ1-1 and V is TRBV6-5, with 9 positions matching TRBD1. Germline CDR1 reads MNHEY; CDR2 reads SVGAGI. After removal of 2 bases from V and 7 bases from J, the junction contained 5 bases not matched to a gene. The CDR3 sequence is 14 residues long. The CDR3 bases are TGTGCCAGCAGTTACCAGGGACAGGGACGTGAAGCTTTCTTT. Translated: CASSYQGQGREAFF.

The rearrangement joins TRBV29-1 to TRBJ1-2; D may be TRBD1 (6 bases). The CDR3 is 14 amino acids. V dropped 3 bases and J dropped 2 bases, with 13 bases sitting between them. The germline V gene encodes CDR1 SQVTM and CDR2 ANQGSEA. Written as DNA, the CDR3 is TGCAGCGTTGATGAACAGGGTGGGAACTATGGCTACACCTTC. Residues: CSVDEQGGNYGYTF.

The V gene is TRBV4-1, the J gene TRBJ2-5; D gene uncertain. CDR1 is MGHRA and CDR2 is YSYEKL in the germline V gene. The CDR3 sequence is 14 residues long. V dropped 0 bases and J dropped 3 bases, with 8 bases sitting between them. CDR3 amino acids: CASSQDPQEETQYF. The CDR3 region has the DNA TGCGCCAGCAGCCAAGATCCCCAGGAAGAGACCCAGTACTTC.

The chain joins TRBV19 to TRBJ2-7, with TRBD1 matching 9 bases. V gave up 6 bases and J gave up 3 bases; unmatched junction bases: 6. Per the germline V gene, CDR1 is LNHDA and CDR2 is SQIVND (reference sequence). This CDR3 spans 14 amino acids. The chain's CDR3 is CASRNPGQGYEQYF. The CDR3 DNA reads TGTGCCAGTAGGAATCCGGGACAGGGCTACGAGCAGTACTTC.

This clone was recorded once. This sequence joins TRBV5-1 and TRBJ2-2; D call uncertain. CDR3 length: 14 amino acids. Germline lookup yields CDR1 SGHRS and CDR2 YFSETQ. Trimming took off 0 bases at V and 7 bases at J, with 10 bases between the two ends. CDR3 region: CASSLDRLVGELFF. Written as DNA, the CDR3 is TGCGCCAGCAGCTTGGATCGACTCGTCGGGGAGCTGTTTTTT.

J is TRBJ2-7 and V is TRBV11-2, with TRBD2 matching 10 bases. CDR3 length: 17 amino acids. With 5 bases clipped from V and 3 bases from J, the junction kept 13 bases outside the gene matches. Per the germline V gene, CDR1 is SGHAT and CDR2 is FQNNGV. CDR3: CASSGALVTSGFYEQYF. The CDR3 nucleotides read TGTGCCAGCAGCGGTGCCTTGGTGACTAGCGGGTTCTACGAGCAGTACTTC.

This sequence joins TRBV6-1 and TRBJ2-7; D is uncertain. The CDR3 has 14 residues. Germline-derived CDR1 and CDR2 are MNHNS and SASEGT. The V gene lost 6 bases and the J gene lost 2 bases, with 14 bases spanning the gap. DNA of the CDR3: TGTGCCAGCAGGAGGCGGCCCGGTACCTACGAGCAGTACTTC. Translated, it gives CASRRRPGTYEQYF.

The chain has TRBV19 and TRBJ1-1; D uncertain. Trimming left V 1 base short and J 3 bases short, with 6 bases between. The CDR3 is 13 residues long. Germline V lookup: CDR1 LNHDA, CDR2 SQIVND (reference sequence). The DNA for the CDR3 is TGTGCCAGTAGTATAGTAACGGACACTGAAGCTTTCTTT. As protein: CASSIVTDTEAFF.

The chain recombines TRBV2 with TRBJ1-2, with 7 bases aligning to TRBD1. This CDR3 spans 12 amino acids. With 6 bases clipped from V and 2 bases from J, the junction kept 0 bases outside the gene matches. CDR1 is SNHLY, CDR2 FYNNEI, per germline. CDR3 protein: CASRGQNYGYTF. CDR3 in DNA: TGTGCCAGCAGGGGACAGAACTATGGCTACACCTTC.

The chain is built from TRBV7-9 and TRBJ2-1; D remains unclear. Germline lookup yields CDR1 SEHNR and CDR2 FQNEAQ (reference sequence). V gave up 3 bases and J gave up 5 bases, with 14 bases separating them. The CDR3 is 15 amino acids. The CDR3 is CASSFREYSNNEQFF. DNA for the CDR3: TGTGCCAGCAGCTTCCGTGAATACTCGAACAATGAGCAGTTCTTC.

The chain is built from TRBV6-4 and TRBJ1-1; 7 positions agree with TRBD1. This CDR3 comprises 15 residues. CDR1 and CDR2 (germline): MRHNA, SNTAGT. V shed 0 bases and J 5 bases; nucleotides not matched to a gene: 6. The CDR3, as DNA: TGTGCCAGCAGTGACTCTGGCAGGGGGAGAACTGAAGCTTTCTTT. Its protein is CASSDSGRGRTEAFF.

The chain has TRBV18 and TRBJ2-5; 9 positions agree with TRBD2. J lost 2 bases, V lost 2 bases, and 6 bases had no gene match. Germline V gives CDR1 KGHSH, CDR2 LQKENI. This CDR3 has 16 amino acids. This CDR3 is CASSPLLREGQETQYF. CDR3 in DNA: TGTGCCAGCTCACCATTATTGCGGGAGGGTCAAGAGACCCAGTACTTC.

This chain's CDR3 is CASSLGRNEQFF. The CDR3 DNA reads TGTGCCAGCAGCTTAGGTCGCAATGAGCAGTTCTTC. The gene calls are TRBV11-2 and TRBJ2-1; D is unresolved. The CDR3 is 12 amino acids. With 1 base removed from V and 6 bases from J, the gap between germline ends came to 4 bases. Germline V lookup: CDR1 SGHAT, CDR2 FQNNGV.

The V call is TRBV19, the J call TRBJ1-2, with TRBD1 matching 8 bases. This CDR3 contains 14 residues. Germline V gene sequence: CDR1 LNHDA, CDR2 SQIVND (reference sequence). J was trimmed by 3 bases and V by 7 bases; bases with no gene match: 7. CDR3 sequence (DNA): TGTGCCAGTAATACTGGACAGGGAGACTATGGCTACACCTTC. Protein sequence: CASNTGQGDYGYTF.

This chain connects TRBV7-6 to TRBJ2-1, with 8 bases that match TRBD2. The V segment lost 1 base and the J segment 2 bases; nucleotides outside the gene matches: 1. The CDR3 loop spans 15 amino acids. In germline, CDR1 is SGHVS, CDR2 FNYEAQ. Written as DNA, the CDR3 is TGTGCCAGCAGCTTAGTGCGGGGGGCCTACAATGAGCAGTTCTTC. Protein product: CASSLVRGAYNEQFF.

This clone showed up just a few times. The V gene is TRBV18, the J gene TRBJ2-2; D is unclear. Germline V lookup: CDR1 KGHSH, CDR2 LQKENI. The V end was cut by 3 bases, the J end by 0 bases, with 8 bases between. CDR3 size: 15 residues. CDR3 region: CASSPRLANTGELFF. The CDR3 DNA reads as TGTGCCAGCTCACCGAGGCTTGCGAACACCGGGGAGCTGTTTTTT. Drawing the rest from reference TRBV18 and TRBJ2-2, the complete variable domain is NAGVMQNPRHLVRRRGQEARLRCSPMKGHSHVYWYRQLPEEGLKFMVYLQKENIIDESGMPKERFSAEFPKEGPSILRIQQVVRGDSAAYFCASSPRLANTGELFFGEGSRLTVL.

The chain couples TRBV14 to TRBJ1-5; 10 bases map to TRBD1. CDR3 length: 21 residues. CDR1 and CDR2 (germline): SGHDN, FVKESK. The ends lost 0 bases at V and 0 bases at J; junction bases unmatched: 14. The chain's CDR3 is CASSQDSAPGQGTYSNQPQHF. CDR3 DNA: TGTGCCAGCAGCCAAGACTCCGCCCCGGGACAGGGGACTTATAGCAATCAGCCCCAGCATTTT.

The V call is TRBV2, the J call TRBJ2-7; D not certain. The CDR3 totals 22 residues. Germline V gene sequence: CDR1 SNHLY, CDR2 FYNNEI. Trimming cost V 4 bases and J 2 bases, with 36 bases left between them. CDR3 residues: CASSGPHPRLTYARKRTYEQYF. CDR3 sequence (DNA): TGTGCCAGCAGTGGCCCCCACCCCCGCCTCACTTACGCCAGGAAACGAACCTACGAGCAGTACTTC.

This chain links TRBV4-1 with TRBJ1-5; 7 bases map to TRBD1. The J segment lost 7 bases and the V segment lost 0 bases, leaving 6 bases of the junction unmatched. Germline V CDR1 and CDR2: MGHRA, YSYEKL. This CDR3 contains 15 residues. The CDR3 DNA follows: TGCGCCAGCAGCCAAGACGACAGGGTCGCCCAGCCCCAGCATTTT. As protein: CASSQDDRVAQPQHF.

This chain connects TRBV7-6 to TRBJ2-6, with 8 bases lining up with TRBD2. The CDR3 contains 18 residues. CDR1 and CDR2 (germline): SGHVS, FNYEAQ. The V segment lost 5 bases and the J segment 2 bases; nucleotides outside the gene matches: 11. CDR3 sequence reads: CASSPYSGARPGANVLTF. In nucleotides, the CDR3 is TGTGCCAGCAGCCCCTATAGCGGGGCGAGGCCTGGGGCCAACGTCCTGACTTTC. Complete variable domain (other parts from reference TRBV7-6 and TRBJ2-6): GAGVSQSPRYKVTKRGQDVALRCDPISGHVSLYWYRQALGQGPEFLTYFNYEAQQDKSGLPNDRFSAERPEGSISTLTIQRTEQRDSAMYRCASSPYSGARPGANVLTFGAGSRLTVL.

Here the CDR3 DNA reads TGTGCCAGCAGACCCACCGGACAGGGAGGAACTGAAGCTTTCTTT. This codes for CASRPTGQGGTEAFF. The V and J genes are TRBV5-6 and TRBJ1-1, with 8 bases lining up with TRBD1. The V segment lost 5 bases and the J segment 5 bases; nucleotides outside the gene matches: 11. Germline loops: CDR1 SGHDT, CDR2 YYEEEE. The CDR3 contains 15 residues. Filled out from reference TRBV5-6 and TRBJ1-1, the complete variable domain reads DAGVTQSPTHLIKTRGQQVTLRCSPKSGHDTVSWYQQALGQGPQFIFQYYEEEERQRGNFPDRFSGHQFPNYSSELNVNALLLGDSALYLCASRPTGQGGTEAFFGQGTRLTVV.